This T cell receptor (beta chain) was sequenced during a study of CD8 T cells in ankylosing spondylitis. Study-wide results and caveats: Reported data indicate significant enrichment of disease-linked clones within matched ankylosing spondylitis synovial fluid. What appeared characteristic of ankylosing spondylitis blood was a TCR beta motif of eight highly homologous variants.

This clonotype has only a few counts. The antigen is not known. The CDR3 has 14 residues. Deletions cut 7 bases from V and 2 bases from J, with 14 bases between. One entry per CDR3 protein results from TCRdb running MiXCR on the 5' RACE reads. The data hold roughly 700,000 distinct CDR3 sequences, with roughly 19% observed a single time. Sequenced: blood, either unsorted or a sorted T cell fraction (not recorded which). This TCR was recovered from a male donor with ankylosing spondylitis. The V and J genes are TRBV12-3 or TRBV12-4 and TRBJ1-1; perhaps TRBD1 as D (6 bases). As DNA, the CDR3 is TGTGCCAGCACCACCGGGACACCTAACACTGAAGCTTTCTTT. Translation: CASTTGTPNTEAFF.